This entry describes one T cell receptor beta chain. No antigen is known for it. The data are from a study of cytomegalovirus exposure and HLA in healthy donors. PCR primers comprised 60 Vbeta and 13 Jbeta primers. As processed by the authors: Approximately 11 million shared chains were among around 80 million unique TCR beta chains counted in a later analysis. Some clones are missing from TCRdb's copy, which holds only in-frame ones; the method was immunoSEQ multiplex PCR. The D gene and trimming were derived from the DNA, and the V and J assignments and clone size from that table. This listing includes 150,000 or so clones. The study, taken as a whole, reports: Trimming of TCR beta V- and J-genes showed a link, identified in a later analysis, to a missense DCLRE1C variant. Within a later analysis, the majority of CMV-associated TCR beta chains appeared HLA-restricted. Later analysis reportedly placed an Asian-associated ancestry cluster below the approximately 650-donor mean in N-insertions.

Germline CDR1 and CDR2: SQVTM and ANQGSEA. V was cut by 3 bases and J by 1 base, with 10 bases left in between. The CDR3 totals 13 residues. The rearrangement uses TRBV29-1 and TRBJ2-7; D remains ambiguous. The receptor was derived from a woman under 30 in good health and CMV-seronegative. Sequenced material: PBMCs. The CDR3 nucleotides are TGCAGCGTTGACAGAGGTGGGTCCTACGAGCAGTACTTC. Protein: CSVDRGGSYEQYF.